These T cell receptor beta chains were read from a single sample in a study of CD8+CD57+ T cells in acquired aplastic anemia. TCRdb re-derived calls from the reads in MiXCR, one entry per CDR3 protein. This table holds roughly 130,000 distinct CDR3 sequences, 48% found once. Sequencing used sorted CD4+, CD8+, or CD8+CD57+ T cells (not recorded which) from PBMCs. These receptors came from a human donor in good health, serving as a control. The CDR3 runs from the conserved cysteine through the conserved F or W. D genes are given only for firm matches. The size entry is marked missing in some rows and otherwise reads once, few, many or a size class.

TRBV5-5	many	TRBD1	TRBJ2-7	CASSSTGGVNEQYF	TGTGCCAGCAGTTCGACAGGGGGCGTCAACGAGCAGTACTTC
TRBV15	-	-	TRBJ1-5	CATSRASRYQPQHF	TGTGCCACCAGCAGAGCCTCCAGGTATCAGCCCCAGCATTTT
TRBV10-3	-	TRBD1	TRBJ1-2	CAIMGQNGYTF	TGTGCCATCATGGGACAGAATGGCTACACCTTC
TRBV10-3	-	TRBD1	TRBJ2-7	CAISDRDRLTYEQYF	TGTGCCATCAGTGACCGGGACAGGTTGACCTACGAGCAGTACTTC
TRBV6-1	many	-	TRBJ1-1	CASSEHREETEAFF	TGTGCCAGCAGTGAACACAGGGAAGAAACTGAAGCTTTCTTT
TRBV2	once	TRBD1	TRBJ2-5	CASMGQGAVGETQYF	TGTGCCAGCATGGGACAGGGGGCGGTTGGAGAGACCCAGTACTTC
TRBV19	few	TRBD1	TRBJ2-3	CASSLGQGATDTQYF	TGTGCCAGTAGTTTGGGACAGGGAGCGACAGATACGCAGTATTTT
TRBV29-1	-	TRBD1	TRBJ2-3	CSVERGTGLTDTQYF	TGCAGCGTTGAGAGGGGGACAGGGCTTACAGATACGCAGTATTTT
TRBV12-3/TRBV12-4	many	-	TRBJ2-7	CASSLGDISYEQYF	TGTGCCAGCAGTTTAGGGGATATCTCCTACGAGCAGTACTTC
TRBV6-1	many	TRBD1	TRBJ2-7	CASRPGQGGIEQYF	TGTGCCAGCAGACCGGGACAGGGAGGTATTGAGCAGTACTTC
TRBV19	-	TRBD1	TRBJ1-1	CATRDSLNTEAFF	TGTGCCACCCGGGACAGCTTGAACACTGAAGCTTTCTTT
TRBV10-3	-	-	TRBJ2-4	CAISESGDKNIQYF	TGTGCCATCAGTGAATCAGGGGACAAAAACATTCAGTACTTC
TRBV19	-	TRBD1	TRBJ2-1	CAGSPARGSNERFF	TGTGCCGGTAGTCCGGCCAGGGGGTCGAATGAGCGGTTCTTC
TRBV10-2	-	-	TRBJ2-7	CASSESPKTYEQYF	TGCGCCAGCAGTGAGTCGCCCAAGACCTACGAGCAGTACTTC
TRBV10-3	many	-	TRBJ1-4	CAISAGATNEKLFF	TGTGCCATCAGTGCAGGGGCAACTAATGAAAAACTGTTTTTT
TRBV20-1	-	-	TRBJ2-7	CSARAQGMAYEQYF	TGCAGTGCTAGGGCACAGGGTATGGCCTACGAGCAGTACTTC
TRBV19	many	TRBD1	TRBJ2-5	CASTSTGRIETQYF	TGTGCCAGTACCTCGACAGGGCGCATAGAGACCCAGTACTTC
TRBV9	-	TRBD2	TRBJ2-1	CASSTSGGAGNEQFF	TGTGCCAGCAGTACTAGCGGGGGGGCCGGGAATGAGCAGTTCTTC
TRBV19	few	TRBD1	TRBJ2-5	CASRQTGGGETQYF	TGTGCCAGTAGACAAACAGGGGGAGGAGAGACCCAGTACTTC
TRBV14	few	-	TRBJ2-2	CASSPLGGWDTGELFF	TGTGCCAGCAGCCCCCTTGGGGGCTGGGACACCGGGGAGCTGTTTTTT
TRBV20-1	many	TRBD2	TRBJ2-7	CSARDKLAGATAYEQYF	TGCAGTGCTAGAGATAAACTAGCGGGGGCGACCGCCTACGAGCAGTACTTC
TRBV19	once	-	TRBJ2-7	CASSIVGGAYEQYF	TGTGCCAGTAGTATAGTAGGGGGGGCCTACGAGCAGTACTTC
TRBV3-1	many	-	TRBJ1-2	CASSQDRASNYGYTF	TGTGCCAGCAGCCAAGACAGGGCCTCTAACTATGGCTACACCTTC
TRBV29-1	-	-	TRBJ2-7	CSVGRSASEQYF	TGCAGCGTTGGACGAAGCGCCTCCGAGCAGTACTTC
TRBV10-3	-	-	TRBJ1-3	CAMGLTGARNTIYF	TGTGCCATGGGCCTTACAGGAGCTAGAAACACCATATATTTT
TRBV2	-	-	TRBJ1-1	CASSGEMNTEAFF	TGTGCCAGCAGTGGCGAGATGAACACTGAAGCTTTCTTT
TRBV6-6	many	-	TRBJ1-2	CASSYSLGSGYGYTF	TGTGCCAGCAGTTACTCTTTGGGAAGTGGCTATGGCTACACCTTC
TRBV2	-	-	TRBJ2-3	CASSEKGTQYF	TGTGCCAGCTCCGAGAAGGGTACGCAGTATTTT
TRBV7-2	many	-	TRBJ2-2	CASSLGSRTTGELFF	TGTGCCAGCAGCTTAGGTTCTAGAACCACCGGGGAGCTGTTTTTT
TRBV7-6	-	TRBD1	TRBJ1-6	CASSLGDRGLSPLHF	TGTGCCAGCAGCTTAGGGGACAGGGGGCTTTCACCCCTCCACTTT
TRBV24-1	-	-	TRBJ2-5	CATSDAGKRGETQYF	TGTGCCACCAGTGACGCCGGAAAGAGGGGAGAGACCCAGTACTTC
TRBV12-3/TRBV12-4	-	-	TRBJ2-3	CASSLASLSDTQYF	TGTGCCAGCAGTTTGGCGTCTTTGTCGGATACGCAGTATTTT
TRBV25-1	-	TRBD2	TRBJ2-3	CASSEILAGSDTQYF	TGCGCCAGCAGTGAGATTCTAGCGGGGTCAGATACGCAGTATTTT
TRBV2	-	-	TRBJ2-2	CASSVLPDGGELFF	TGTGCCAGCAGTGTGCTCCCCGACGGGGGGGAGCTGTTTTTT
TRBV14	-	-	TRBJ1-6	CTSSQGGYNSPLHF	TGTACCAGCAGCCAAGGAGGTTATAATTCGCCCCTCCACTTT
TRBV29-1	few	-	TRBJ1-1	CSARSQLNTEALF	TGCAGCGCACGGAGCCAGCTGAACACTGAAGCTCTCTTT
TRBV14	once	TRBD1	TRBJ1-2	CARADGAGGYYGYTF	TGTGCTAGAGCCGACGGGGCAGGGGGGTACTATGGCTACACCTTC
TRBV7-6	-	TRBD1	TRBJ1-6	CASSGGQGGSPLHF	TGTGCCAGCAGCGGGGGACAGGGAGGATCACCCCTCCACTTT
TRBV19	many	-	TRBJ1-1	CASRRYPTGVVTTEAFF	TGTGCCAGTAGGAGGTACCCCACGGGGGTGGTGACGACTGAAGCTTTCTTT
TRBV27	once	-	TRBJ2-7	CASRRGSLYEQYF	TGTGCCAGCAGGAGAGGCAGCCTCTACGAGCAGTACTTC
TRBV9	-	-	TRBJ2-6	CASSGAGSGANVLTF	TGTGCCAGCAGCGGCGCGGGGTCTGGGGCCAACGTCCTGACTTTC
TRBV20-1	-	TRBD2	TRBJ2-3	CSARDAAGGGALATQYF	TGCAGTGCTAGAGATGCCGCGGGCGGGGGGGCACTGGCTACGCAGTATTTT
TRBV2	-	-	TRBJ2-2	CASSPAGGLYTGELFF	TGTGCCAGCAGTCCAGCCGGTGGTCTATACACCGGGGAGCTGTTTTTT
TRBV10-2	many	-	TRBJ1-4	CASSELAAGLNNEKLFF	TGCGCCAGCAGTGAGTTGGCAGCGGGACTGAATAATGAAAAACTGTTTTTT
TRBV6-5	many	-	TRBJ1-6	CASSYRLGDSPLHF	TGTGCCAGCAGTTACCGACTTGGGGATTCACCCCTCCACTTT
TRBV2	-	-	TRBJ2-1	CASDARYEQFF	TGTGCCAGCGACGCCCGATATGAGCAGTTCTTC